One sample yielded the 13 T cell receptor beta chains listed below, sequenced in a study of vaccination and CD4 T cells after COVID-19. The treatment is: approximately 10-day PBMC culture with coronavirus spike peptide pools or control peptides (ViraFEST assay). Antigens for these TCRs are unknown. The Oncomine TCR Beta short-read assay was what sequenced the DNA obtained from cultured CD4+ T cells. TCRdb passed the PCR reads through MiXCR, listing each CDR3 protein once. The table records 19,000 or so distinct CDR3 sequences, less than 70% of them present only once. The sequencing sample was made of CD4+ T cells from blood, cultured in vitro. These receptors were obtained from a human donor who had recovered from COVID-19.

J is TRBJ2-3 and V is TRBV12-3 or TRBV12-4; the D is unclear. Trimming cost V 5 bases and J 3 bases, with 12 bases left between them. The CDR3 spans 14 residues. CDR3 DNA sequence: TGTGCCAGCAGTCCCCTTCTGGGGACAGATACGCAGTATTTT. Translated: CASSPLLGTDTQYF.

This clonotype was detected a few times. This rearrangement joins TRBV20-1 to TRBJ1-2; 8 bases agree with TRBD1. V dropped 2 bases and J dropped 4; count of bases not matched to a gene: 3. Looked up from germline, CDR1 is DFQATT and CDR2 is SNEGSKA (reference sequence). This CDR3 contains 13 residues. The CDR3 nucleotides are TGCAGTGCTAGACGGGACAGGATCTATGGCTACACCTTC. It encodes CSARRDRIYGYTF.

This clonotype has just one count. The rearrangement joins TRBV20-1 to TRBJ2-7; 9 nucleotides line up with TRBD1. The CDR3 length is 15 residues. Germline loops: CDR1 DFQATT, CDR2 SNEGSKA (reference sequence). The trim removed 2 bases at V and 4 bases at J, leaving 9 bases unmatched. The CDR3 coding sequence is TGCAGTGCTAGATCGGACAGGGGAATTCGGTACGAGCAGTACTTC. Its translation: CSARSDRGIRYEQYF.

The chain uses TRBV12-3 or TRBV12-4 and TRBJ1-1; TRBD1 might be the D (5 bases). CDR3 length: 14 residues. Trimming removed 6 bases at V and 4 bases at J, with 15 bases between. The DNA for the CDR3 is TGTGCCAGCAGGCCCAGGGTCGGGGGCACTGAAGCTTTCTTT. Amino acid sequence: CASRPRVGGTEAFF.

This chain uses TRBV20-1 with TRBJ1-6, with 8 bases that match TRBD1. V trimming: 2 bases; J trimming: 0 bases; junction bases outside the gene matches: 15. CDR1 is DFQATT and CDR2 is SNEGSKA in the germline V gene (reference sequence). This CDR3 has 20 residues. Here the CDR3 DNA reads TGCAGTGCTAGAATCCTGACCCGTGGACAGGGCAGCTCCTATAATTCACCCCTCCACTTT. Translating it yields CSARILTRGQGSSYNSPLHF.

V gene TRBV18 combines with J gene TRBJ2-4; TRBD1 might be the D (5 bases). There are 15 residues in the CDR3. V was shortened by 0 bases and J by 8 bases, with 14 bases between the two germline ends. Germline V lookup: CDR1 KGHSH, CDR2 LQKENI. CDR3 sequence: CASSPPSRVGDIQYF. CDR3 in DNA: TGTGCCAGCTCACCACCGTCCAGGGTTGGGGACATTCAGTACTTC.

The gene calls are TRBV27 and TRBJ2-7, with a tentative D call TRBD2 (5 bases). The CDR3 extends over 17 amino acids. CDR1 is MNHEY and CDR2 is SMNVEV in the germline V gene (reference sequence). V was shortened by 4 bases and J by 0 bases, with 19 bases between the two germline ends. CDR3 nucleotide sequence: TGTGCCAGCAGTTCTTACCCCCCGCGGGCCTACTCCTACGAGCAGTACTTC. Its translation: CASSSYPPRAYSYEQYF.

V and J are TRBV20-1 and TRBJ1-1; 9 bases are a match to TRBD1. The germline CDR1 and CDR2 sequences are DFQATT and SNEGSKA (reference sequence). The V segment lost 1 base and the J segment 9 bases; nucleotides outside the gene matches: 9. There are 14 residues in the CDR3. CDR3 nucleotides: TGCAGTGCTAGAGTAGACAGGGGGTACGGGAAAGCTTTCTTT. Protein: CSARVDRGYGKAFF.

V usage is TRBV7-3 and J usage is TRBJ1-2; 9 bases are a match to TRBD1. Trimming cost V 4 bases and J 2 bases; bases outside gene matches: 14. The CDR3 is made up of 18 amino acids. CDR1 is SGHTA, CDR2 FQGTGA, per germline. The CDR3 DNA reads TGTGCCAGCAGCTATCTCCAGGGACAGGGCTCCTGGAACTATGGCTACACCTTC. Translating it yields CASSYLQGQGSWNYGYTF.

The chain couples TRBV15 to TRBJ2-1; 12 nucleotides agree with TRBD2. The CDR3 has 15 residues. Germline CDR1 and CDR2: LNHNV and YYDKDF (reference sequence). V gave up 2 bases and J gave up 7 bases; unmatched junction bases: 3. The CDR3 DNA reads as TGTGCCACCAGCAGACGGACTAGCGGGGTAAATGAGCAGTTCTTC. Amino acid sequence: CATSRRTSGVNEQFF.

This clonotype was recorded a few times. This chain joins TRBV15 and TRBJ1-6; D is perhaps TRBD1 (6 bases). Trimming took off 4 bases at V and 8 bases at J, with 9 bases between the two ends. The CDR3 has 13 amino acids. Germline V gene lookup returns CDR1 LNHNV and CDR2 YYDKDF (reference sequence). The CDR3 protein is CATSNRVDSPLHF. In DNA form, the CDR3 reads TGTGCCACCAGCAACAGGGTAGATTCACCCCTCCACTTT.

The chain is built from TRBV27 and TRBJ2-3, with D possibly TRBD1 on 6 matching bases. The CDR3 sequence is 18 residues long. Germline V gene lookup returns CDR1 MNHEY and CDR2 SMNVEV (reference sequence). V lost 0 bases and J lost 4, with 20 bases in between. This CDR3 is CASSLSSGQGSGADTQYF. The CDR3 coding sequence is TGTGCCAGCAGTTTATCGTCGGGGCAGGGGAGTGGTGCAGATACGCAGTATTTT.

The rearrangement uses TRBV19 and TRBJ2-1, with 9 positions matching TRBD1. V shed 4 bases, J shed 7 bases, and the junction held 8 bases outside the gene matches. The CDR3 is 15 residues long. The germline CDR1 and CDR2 sequences are LNHDA and SQIVND (reference sequence). DNA for the CDR3: TGTGCCAGTAGTACTATCGGGACAGGGTTAAATGAGCAGTTCTTC. Its protein product is CASSTIGTGLNEQFF. Using reference TRBV19 and TRBJ2-1 for the parts outside the CDR3, the full variable domain is DGGITQSPKYLFRKEGQNVTLSCEQNLNHDAMYWYRQDPGQGLRLIYYSQIVNDFQKGDIAEGYSVSREKKESFPLTVTSAQKNPTAFYLCASSTIGTGLNEQFFGPGTRLTVL.